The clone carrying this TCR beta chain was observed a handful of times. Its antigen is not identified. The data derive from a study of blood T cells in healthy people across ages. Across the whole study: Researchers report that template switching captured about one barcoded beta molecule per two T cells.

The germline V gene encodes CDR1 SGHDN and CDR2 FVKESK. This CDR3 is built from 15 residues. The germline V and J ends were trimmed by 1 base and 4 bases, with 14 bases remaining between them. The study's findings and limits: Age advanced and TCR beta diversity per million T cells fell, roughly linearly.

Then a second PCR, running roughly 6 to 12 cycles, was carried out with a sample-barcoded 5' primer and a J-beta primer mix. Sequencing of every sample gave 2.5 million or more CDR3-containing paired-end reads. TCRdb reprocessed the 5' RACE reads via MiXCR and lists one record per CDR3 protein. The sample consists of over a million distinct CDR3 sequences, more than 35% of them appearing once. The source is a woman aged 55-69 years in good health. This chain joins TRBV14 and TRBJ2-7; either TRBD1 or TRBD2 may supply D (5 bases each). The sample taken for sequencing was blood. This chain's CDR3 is CASSQGGPYDYEQYF. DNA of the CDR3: TGTGCCAGCAGCCAAGGGGGACCCTATGATTACGAGCAGTACTTC.